Each of the 21 T cell receptor beta chains below was sequenced from the same sample in a study of cytomegalovirus exposure and HLA in healthy donors. PCR used 60 Vbeta primers and 13 Jbeta primers. Sequencing was performed with immunoSEQ multiplex PCR; in TCRdb, only in-frame clones are kept and a portion is missing. The table records about 110,000 clones, around 76% of them present only once. Sample: PBMCs. The source is a man aged 40-55 years in good health and CMV-seropositive.

The chain's CDR3 is CASSRLADRSYEQYF. The DNA of the CDR3 is TGTGCCAGTAGTAGACTAGCGGATCGCTCCTACGAGCAGTACTTC. This sequence joins TRBV19 and TRBJ2-7; 9 positions match TRBD2. V was clipped by 4 bases and J by 0 bases; unmatched bases: 4. The CDR3 runs to 15 residues. Per germline, CDR1 LNHDA and CDR2 SQIVND (reference sequence).

The V and J genes are TRBV5-4 and TRBJ2-5; TRBD1 might be the D (5 bases). In germline, CDR1 is SGHNT, CDR2 YYREEE (reference sequence). V was trimmed by 0 bases and J by 2 bases, leaving 11 bases between them. This CDR3 spans 15 amino acids. DNA of the CDR3: TGTGCCAGCAGCTTGGATAGGACAACGCAAGAGACCCAGTACTTC. Translation: CASSLDRTTQETQYF. Based on the CDR3 plus reference TRBV5-4 and TRBJ2-5, the full variable domain is ETGVTQSPTHLIKTRGQQVTLRCSSQSGHNTVSWYQQALGQGPQFIFQYYREEENGRGNFPPRFSGLQFPNYSSELNVNALELDDSALYLCASSLDRTTQETQYFGPGTRLLVL.

This clone was observed a handful of times. This chain uses TRBV5-5 with TRBJ2-5; possibly TRBD1 for D (7 bases). CDR1 and CDR2 from the germline V gene are SGHKS and YYEKEE (reference sequence). V dropped 0 bases and J dropped 2 bases, with 14 bases sitting between them. The CDR3 contains 16 residues. CDR3 DNA sequence: TGTGCCAGCAGCTTGGGGAGGGGGCTAGGGCAAGAGACCCAGTACTTC. This sequence encodes CASSLGRGLGQETQYF.

The CDR3 sequence: CASSVSSSGGRDTQYF. As DNA, the CDR3 is TGTGCCAGCAGCGTGAGCTCTAGCGGGGGAAGGGATACGCAGTATTTT. The chain recombines TRBV9 with TRBJ2-3; 10 bases align to TRBD2. Trimming removed 2 bases from V and 6 bases from J; junction bases left unmatched: 9. Germline CDR1 SGDLS, CDR2 YYNGEE. The CDR3 contains 16 residues.

V is TRBV28 and J is TRBJ2-1; TRBD2 aligns across 8 bases. CDR3 length equals 12 residues. Germline V gene lookup returns CDR1 MDHEN and CDR2 SYDVKM. With V trimmed by 6 bases and J by 12 bases, 7 bases remained unmatched. The CDR3 bases are TGTGCCAGCAGCAACAGACTAGCGTGGCAGTTCTTC. Its translation: CASSNRLAWQFF.

Notes on this clone: One end of the junction does not line up with germline, which may come from a read error. The V and J genes are TRBV4-1 and TRBJ2-5; 12 nucleotides match TRBD1. The CDR3 is 18 amino acids. The V gene's germline CDR1 is MGHRA and CDR2 YSYEKL. CDR3 coding DNA: TGCGCCAGCAGCACCCAACCTTCCGGGACAGGGGGCTTAGAGGCCCAGTACTTC. Amino acids: CASSTQPSGTGGLEAQYF.

The rearrangement links TRBV5-8 to TRBJ1-1, with TRBD1 as a possible D gene (5 bases). Deletions cut 4 bases from V and 4 bases from J, with 14 bases between. CDR3 length: 14 residues. Germline CDR1 reads SGHTS; CDR2 reads YDEGEE. CDR3 protein: CASSTITGVTEAFF. The CDR3 bases are TGTGCCAGCAGCACAATAACAGGCGTCACTGAAGCTTTCTTT.

This chain links TRBV10-3 with TRBJ2-2; the match to TRBD1 covers 7 bases. The germline V gene has CDR1 ENHRY and CDR2 SYGVKD. J gave up 5 bases and V 6 bases, and 9 bases lay outside the gene matches. The CDR3 is 15 residues long. The CDR3, as DNA: TGTGCCATCAGCGCCCCGGGACAGTTAACCGGGGAGCTGTTTTTT. It encodes CAISAPGQLTGELFF.

The chain has TRBV2 and TRBJ2-2; perhaps TRBD2 as D (6 bases). V was cut by 7 bases and J by 7 bases, with 13 bases left in between. CDR1 is SNHLY, CDR2 FYNNEI, per germline. There are 13 residues in the CDR3. The CDR3 sequence: CASTKQRVGELFF. The CDR3 DNA is TGTGCCAGCACCAAACAGCGGGTCGGGGAGCTGTTTTTT.

The chain is built from TRBV9 and TRBJ2-1; the D gene is possibly TRBD1 (6 bases). Trimming took off 3 bases at V and 6 bases at J, with 13 bases between the two ends. The CDR3 is made up of 14 amino acids. Germline V lookup: CDR1 SGDLS, CDR2 YYNGEE. In DNA, the CDR3 is TGTGCCAGCAGCGAGGGGGTGGGCCTCAATGAGCAGTTCTTC. Protein sequence: CASSEGVGLNEQFF.

This sequence joins TRBV5-4 and TRBJ2-2, with D perhaps matching TRBD1 (6 bases). V gave up 5 bases and J gave up 2 bases, with 10 bases separating them. CDR3 size: 14 residues. Looked up from germline, CDR1 is SGHNT and CDR2 is YYREEE (reference sequence). DNA for the CDR3: TGTGCCAGCAGACCCGGGACAAACACCGGGGAGCTGTTTTTT. Protein: CASRPGTNTGELFF.

The rearrangement links TRBV2 to TRBJ2-2, with D possibly TRBD1 on 5 matching bases. V dropped 1 base and J dropped 2 bases, with 8 bases sitting between them. Germline lookup yields CDR1 SNHLY and CDR2 FYNNEI. CDR3 size: 15 residues. The DNA of the CDR3 is TGTGCCAGCAGTGAAGAGACAGTCAACACCGGGGAGCTGTTTTTT. This sequence encodes CASSEETVNTGELFF.

The chain joins TRBV30 to TRBJ2-5; weak D call: TRBD2 (6 bases). The germline V and J ends were trimmed by 5 bases and 2 bases, with 15 bases remaining between them. Germline-derived CDR1 and CDR2 are GTSNPN and SVGIG (reference sequence). This CDR3 spans 14 amino acids. This chain's CDR3 is CAWGPGTHQETQYF. Here the CDR3 DNA reads TGTGCCTGGGGCCCCGGGACTCATCAAGAGACCCAGTACTTC.

This rearrangement joins TRBV6-6 to TRBJ1-3; D uncertain. CDR1 and CDR2 (germline): MNHNY, SVGAGI (reference sequence). The CDR3 contains 15 residues. V lost 5 bases to trimming and J lost 4 bases, with 15 bases between them. CDR3 residues: CASSPKVSGGNTIYF. The CDR3 bases are TGTGCCAGCAGTCCAAAGGTCTCGGGGGGAAACACCATATATTTT.

The chain links TRBV2 to TRBJ2-7; 9 bases are shared with TRBD2. CDR1 is SNHLY and CDR2 is FYNNEI in the germline V gene. Trimming cost V 5 bases and J 3 bases; bases outside gene matches: 5. CDR3 size: 14 residues. The CDR3 DNA follows: TGTGCCAGCAGTCCTCTAGCGGGACACTACGAGCAGTACTTC. Translated: CASSPLAGHYEQYF.

The chain is built from TRBV7-2 and TRBJ2-6; TRBD2 matches at 7 bases. This CDR3 is built from 19 residues. With 5 bases clipped from V and 0 bases from J, the junction kept 13 bases outside the gene matches. Germline V gene lookup returns CDR1 SGHTA and CDR2 FQGNSA. The CDR3 nucleotides are TGTGCCAGCAGCGCCAGCGGGATCCTGAACCTCTCTGGGGCCAACGTCCTGACTTTC. Protein product: CASSASGILNLSGANVLTF.

This rearrangement joins TRBV7-2 to TRBJ1-1, with D uncertain. Germline V lookup: CDR1 SGHTA, CDR2 FQGNSA. The CDR3 contains 16 residues. V lost 5 bases, J lost 4 bases, and 20 bases lay in between. CDR3 sequence (DNA): TGTGCCAGCAGCCTTAACAGAGCCACCGGGGTCACTGAAGCTTTCTTT. It specifies CASSLNRATGVTEAFF.

The chain combines TRBV4-3 with TRBJ1-5; D call uncertain. V lost 1 base and J 3 bases, leaving 10 bases between the germline ends. This CDR3 has 15 residues. Germline lookup yields CDR1 LGHNA and CDR2 YSLEER. CDR3 coding DNA: TGCGCCAGCAGCCAAGGGGAGGGATACAATCAGCCCCAGCATTTT. Amino acid sequence: CASSQGEGYNQPQHF.

The chain uses TRBV9 and TRBJ1-6; D perhaps matches TRBD1 (5 bases). Germline CDR1 and CDR2: SGDLS and YYNGEE. Trimming shortened V by 3 bases and J by 4 bases, and 14 bases separated the two germline ends. There are 16 residues in the CDR3. The DNA for the CDR3 is TGTGCCAGCAGCGCAGCTCCCGGGGGTTATAATTCACCCCTCCACTTT. Protein sequence: CASSAAPGGYNSPLHF.

The CDR3 protein is CASSGGGDTQYF. CDR3 nucleotides: TGTGCCAGTAGCGGGGGTGGAGATACGCAGTATTTT. This chain uses TRBV19 with TRBJ2-3; perhaps TRBD2 as D (6 bases). The V gene's germline CDR1 is LNHDA and CDR2 SQIVND (reference sequence). The CDR3 loop spans 12 amino acids. Trimming removed 6 bases from V and 5 bases from J, with 9 bases in between.

V usage is TRBV7-2 and J usage is TRBJ2-3; TRBD2 is a possible D gene (6 bases). Germline lookup yields CDR1 SGHTA and CDR2 FQGNSA. Trimming removed 5 bases at V and 8 bases at J, with 11 bases between. The CDR3 has 12 amino acids. This CDR3 is CASSGGGSTQYF. In DNA form, the CDR3 reads TGTGCCAGCAGCGGCGGAGGGAGTACGCAGTATTTT.